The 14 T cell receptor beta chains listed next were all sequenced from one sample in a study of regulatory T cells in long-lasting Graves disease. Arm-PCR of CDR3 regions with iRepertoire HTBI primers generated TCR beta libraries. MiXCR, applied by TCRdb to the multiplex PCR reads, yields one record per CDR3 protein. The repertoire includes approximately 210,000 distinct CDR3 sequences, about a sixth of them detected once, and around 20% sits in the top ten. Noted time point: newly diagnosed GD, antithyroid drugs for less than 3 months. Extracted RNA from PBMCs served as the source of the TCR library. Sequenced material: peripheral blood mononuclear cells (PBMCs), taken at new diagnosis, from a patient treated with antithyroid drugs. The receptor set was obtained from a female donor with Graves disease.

The CDR3 sequence is CASSSVGAGGINEQFF. Here the CDR3 DNA reads TGTGCCAGCAGCAGCGTCGGAGCGGGAGGGATAAATGAGCAGTTCTTC. J is TRBJ2-1 and V is TRBV11-2, with 10 bases that match TRBD2. CDR1 and CDR2 (germline): SGHAT, FQNNGV. Unmatched junction bases numbered 11, after V lost 5 bases and J lost 7 bases. The CDR3 totals 16 residues.

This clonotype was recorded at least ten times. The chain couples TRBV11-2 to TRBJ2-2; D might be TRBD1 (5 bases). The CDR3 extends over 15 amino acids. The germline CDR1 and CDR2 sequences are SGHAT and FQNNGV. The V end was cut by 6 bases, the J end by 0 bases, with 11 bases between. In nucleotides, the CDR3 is TGTGCCAGCAGAGGAAGGGGCGCGAACACCGGGGAGCTGTTTTTT. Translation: CASRGRGANTGELFF.

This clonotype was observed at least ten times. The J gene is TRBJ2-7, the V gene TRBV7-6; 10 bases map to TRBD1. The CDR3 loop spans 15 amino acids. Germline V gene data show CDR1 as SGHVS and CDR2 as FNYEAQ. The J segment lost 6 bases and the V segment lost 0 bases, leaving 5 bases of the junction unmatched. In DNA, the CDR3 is TGTGCCAGCAGCTTAGCGGGGAGACAGGGGGCCGAGCAGTACTTC. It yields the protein CASSLAGRQGAEQYF.

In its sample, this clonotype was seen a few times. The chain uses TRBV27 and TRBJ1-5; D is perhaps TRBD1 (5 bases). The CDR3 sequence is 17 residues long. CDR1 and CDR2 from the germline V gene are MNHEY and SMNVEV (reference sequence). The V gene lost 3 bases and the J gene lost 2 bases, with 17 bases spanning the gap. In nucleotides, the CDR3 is TGTGCCAGCAGTTTTACTGGGGCAACCGGAGGCAATCAGCCCCAGCATTTT. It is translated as CASSFTGATGGNQPQHF.

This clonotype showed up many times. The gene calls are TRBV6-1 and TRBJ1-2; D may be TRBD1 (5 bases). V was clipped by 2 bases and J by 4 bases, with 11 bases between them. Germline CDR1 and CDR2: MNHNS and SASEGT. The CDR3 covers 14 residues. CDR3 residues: CASSENGTPYGYTF. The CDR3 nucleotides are TGTGCCAGCAGTGAAAACGGGACCCCCTATGGCTACACCTTC.

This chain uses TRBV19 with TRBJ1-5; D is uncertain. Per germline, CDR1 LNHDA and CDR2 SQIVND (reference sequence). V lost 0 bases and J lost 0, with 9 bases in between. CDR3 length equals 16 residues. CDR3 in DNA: TGTGCCAGTAGTATAGACAGGAGCTTTAGCAATCAGCCCCAGCATTTT. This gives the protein CASSIDRSFSNQPQHF.

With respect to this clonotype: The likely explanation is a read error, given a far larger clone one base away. CDR3 protein: CAGSTTQDNEQFF. CDR3 DNA sequence: TGTGCCGGCAGCACCACACAAGACAATGAGCAGTTCTTC. This rearrangement joins TRBV7-2 to TRBJ2-7; unclear D gene. The assigned J gene may be wrong: the sequence end matches TRBJ2-1 better. Germline CDR1 reads SGHTA; CDR2 reads FQGNSA. This CDR3 spans 13 amino acids.

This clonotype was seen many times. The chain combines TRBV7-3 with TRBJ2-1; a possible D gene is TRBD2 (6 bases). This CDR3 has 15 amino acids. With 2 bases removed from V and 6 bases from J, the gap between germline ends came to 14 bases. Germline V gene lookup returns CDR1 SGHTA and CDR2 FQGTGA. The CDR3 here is CASSLGTDPGNEQFF. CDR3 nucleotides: TGTGCCAGCAGCTTAGGGACTGACCCTGGCAATGAGCAGTTCTTC.

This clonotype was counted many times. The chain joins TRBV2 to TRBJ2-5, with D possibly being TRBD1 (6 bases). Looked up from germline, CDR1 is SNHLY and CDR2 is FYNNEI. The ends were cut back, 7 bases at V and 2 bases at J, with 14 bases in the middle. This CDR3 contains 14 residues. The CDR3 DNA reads TGTGCCAGCACGGGGACAACGGCACAAGAGACCCAGTACTTC. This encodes CASTGTTAQETQYF.

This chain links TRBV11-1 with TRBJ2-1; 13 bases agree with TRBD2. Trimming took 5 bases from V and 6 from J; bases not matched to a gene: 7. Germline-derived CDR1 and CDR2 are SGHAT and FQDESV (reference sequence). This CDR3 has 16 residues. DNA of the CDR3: TGTGCCAGCAGCACCGGGGGACTAGCGGGACGCAATGAGCAGTTCTTC. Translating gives CASSTGGLAGRNEQFF.

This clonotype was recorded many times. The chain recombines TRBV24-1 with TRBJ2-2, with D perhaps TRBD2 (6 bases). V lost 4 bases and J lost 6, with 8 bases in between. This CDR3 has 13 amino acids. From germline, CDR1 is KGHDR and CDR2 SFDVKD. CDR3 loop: CATSEGGPGELFF. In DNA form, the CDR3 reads TGTGCCACCAGTGAGGGGGGTCCCGGGGAGCTGTTTTTT.

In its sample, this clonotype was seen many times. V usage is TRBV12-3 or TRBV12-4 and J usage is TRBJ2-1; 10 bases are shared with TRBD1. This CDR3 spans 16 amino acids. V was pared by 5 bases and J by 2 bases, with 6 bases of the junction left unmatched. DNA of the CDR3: TGTGCCAGCAGTCCCTACGGGACAGGGGCCTACAATGAGCAGTTCTTC. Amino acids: CASSPYGTGAYNEQFF.

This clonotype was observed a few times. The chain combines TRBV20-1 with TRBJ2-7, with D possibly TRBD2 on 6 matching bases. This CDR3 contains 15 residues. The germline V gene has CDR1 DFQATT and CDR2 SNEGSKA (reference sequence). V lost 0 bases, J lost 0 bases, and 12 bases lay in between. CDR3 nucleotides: TGCAGTGCTAGAGATCGGGCGGGGCTCTCCTACGAGCAGTACTTC. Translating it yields CSARDRAGLSYEQYF.

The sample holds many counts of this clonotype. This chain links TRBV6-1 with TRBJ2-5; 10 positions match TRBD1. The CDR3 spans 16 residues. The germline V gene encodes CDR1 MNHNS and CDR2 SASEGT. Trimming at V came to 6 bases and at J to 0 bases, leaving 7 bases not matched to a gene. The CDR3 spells CASSPPGQGYQETQYF. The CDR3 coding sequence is TGTGCCAGCAGCCCACCGGGACAGGGGTACCAAGAGACCCAGTACTTC.